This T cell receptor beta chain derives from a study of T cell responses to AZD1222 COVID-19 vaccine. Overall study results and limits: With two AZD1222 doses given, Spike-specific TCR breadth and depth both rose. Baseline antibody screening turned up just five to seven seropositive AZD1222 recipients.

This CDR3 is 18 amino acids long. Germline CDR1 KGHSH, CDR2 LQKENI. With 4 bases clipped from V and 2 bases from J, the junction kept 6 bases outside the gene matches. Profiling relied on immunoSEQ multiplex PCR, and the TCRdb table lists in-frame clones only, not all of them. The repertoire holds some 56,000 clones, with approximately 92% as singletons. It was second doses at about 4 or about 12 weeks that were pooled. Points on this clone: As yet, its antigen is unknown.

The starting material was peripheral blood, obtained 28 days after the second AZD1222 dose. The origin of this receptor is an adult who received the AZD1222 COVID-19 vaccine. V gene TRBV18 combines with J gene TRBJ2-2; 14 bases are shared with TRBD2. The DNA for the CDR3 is TGTGCCAGCTCACAGGGACTAGCGGGGGCCGGAAACACCGGGGAGCTGTTTTTT. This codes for CASSQGLAGAGNTGELFF.